This T cell receptor beta chain stems from a study of CD4 and CD8 cells across lung adenocarcinoma regions. MiXCR was run by TCRdb on the PCR reads, yielding one entry per CDR3 protein. The data contain 7,500 to 10,000 distinct CDR3 sequences, 51% of them singletons. CDR1 and CDR2 from the germline V gene are ENHRY and SYGVKD. The CDR3 length is 15 residues. Samples came from patients with localized non-small cell lung adenocarcinoma. Input material: CD4+ T cells from the margin of a lung tumor. This clonotype was obtained from a male donor with lung adenocarcinoma. The CD4 and CD8 labels of this study may be unreliable. The chain couples TRBV10-3 to TRBJ2-5; 9 nucleotides match TRBD2. The CDR3 region has the DNA TGTGGGGGGGGCGGGGGGGGCTGTGACCAAGAGACCCAGTACTTC. The encoded protein is CGGGGGGCDQETQYF.